The sequence of this T cell receptor beta chain was determined in a study of a mutant IDH1 vaccine in newly diagnosed glioma. The time point is: week 35, safety follow-up. The content of each vaccine dose was 300 ug of mutant IDH1 20-mer peptide, and topical imiquimod accompanied it. Only a few counts were recorded for this clone. As yet, its antigen is unknown. The table came from immunoSEQ multiplex PCR; TCRdb's copy has only in-frame clones and leaves some out. Of tens of thousands of clones in the sample, approximately 78% are singletons; the top ten hold approximately 11%. Sequenced here: PBMCs, sampled from a glioma patient whose treatment included an IDH1 peptide vaccine. The TCR comes from a middle-aged woman with glioma.

In DNA form, the CDR3 reads TGTGCCAGCGGAAGAGGGGGGAACACTGAAGCTTTCTTT. Protein: CASGRGGNTEAFF. The chain employs TRBV25-1 and TRBJ1-1, with D maybe TRBD1 (6 bases). This CDR3 contains 13 residues. Germline V gene lookup returns CDR1 MGHDK and CDR2 SYGVNS. The V end lost 8 bases, the J end lost 1 base, and 11 bases lay between the germline ends.